This entry concerns a single TCR beta chain. The entry originates in a study of blood T cell repertoires in COVID-19. Study in general: Samples taken during acute and convalescent COVID-19 were collected in the United States, Italy and Spain.

Cohorts were based on clinical histories the participants reported. In the authors' workflow: Quantification of nucleated cells was approximated via reference gene primer amplification. Libraries were prepared by immunoSEQ multiplex PCR; TCRdb keeps only in-frame clonotypes and omits some of them. V, J and clone size derive from that table, while D and trimming were established from the DNA sequence. The table has over 300,000 clones, approximately 87% seen once. Germline CDR1 and CDR2: KGHSH and LQKENI. The CDR3 loop spans 19 amino acids. J lost 0 bases, V lost 6 bases, and 15 bases had no gene match.

The chain combines TRBV18 with TRBJ2-1, with 9 bases matching TRBD1. Sequences were obtained from PBMCs or T cells enriched from blood (not recorded which). The clonotype originates from a woman aged 30 to 39 with acute COVID-19. The CDR3 loop is CASSSPGQGPQSSYNEQFF. In DNA, the CDR3 is TGTGCCAGCTCGTCGCCGGGACAGGGACCTCAATCCTCCTACAATGAGCAGTTCTTC.